This TCR beta chain was documented in a study of blood T cell repertoires in COVID-19. Study context: Collection of acute and convalescent COVID-19 samples took place in the United States, Italy and Spain. Nucleic acid was either cDNA or gDNA, and it came from T cells, B-cell-depleted T cells, or PBMCs.

With V trimmed by 4 bases and J by 5 bases, 16 bases remained unmatched. Germline loops: CDR1 SGHAT, CDR2 FQNNGV. This CDR3 is built from 17 residues. Method: immunoSEQ multiplex PCR; TCRdb's copy keeps in-frame clones and lacks some. Here the sample spans 150,000 to 200,000 clones, 75% to 90% being singletons. Enrollees, about 18 to 89 years old, lived in around 23 US areas. The clonotype was recovered from a woman aged 55-70 years who had recovered from COVID-19. The chain couples TRBV11-2 to TRBJ2-7, with TRBD2 matching over 8 bases. The sample comprised PBMCs or T cells enriched from blood (not recorded which). The CDR3 nucleotides are TGTGCCAGCAGCTCCTACGGCGTCTGGACGGGGGGGAACGAGCAGTACTTC. Amino acid sequence: CASSSYGVWTGGNEQYF.